Below are 5 T cell receptor beta chains sequenced from a single sample in a study of beta chain features in type 1 diabetes. Study-level findings and limits: Shortening of TCRB CDR3s, moderate but significant, appeared in all four CD4+ subsets of Type 1 diabetes patients.

Reverse transcribing all isolated RNA meant expressed TCRB transcripts were sequenced. The table came from immunoSEQ multiplex PCR; TCRdb's copy has only in-frame clones and leaves some out. The data hold roughly 280,000 clones, with roughly 24% observed a single time. What these receptors recognize is not known. Sequences were obtained from naive CD4+ T cells from blood. The receptor set was obtained from a woman in her thirties with type 1 diabetes.

The V and J genes are TRBV29-1 and TRBJ2-1; D remains unclear. V was clipped by 0 bases and J by 10 bases, with 19 bases between them. CDR3 length: 15 residues. Germline V lookup: CDR1 SQVTM, CDR2 ANQGSEA. As DNA, the CDR3 is TGCAGCGTTGAAGAGTTTCGGAGTCCGGGTCAGGAGCAGTTCTTC. Protein sequence: CSVEEFRSPGQEQFF.

The V call is TRBV29-1, the J call TRBJ2-7; TRBD1 is a possible D gene (5 bases). Germline assignment: CDR1 SQVTM and CDR2 ANQGSEA. Trimming left V 6 bases short and J 3 bases short, with 18 bases between. This CDR3 comprises 14 residues. The CDR3 DNA sequence: TGCAGCGTCGAAAGGACCGGACAAGGCTACGAGCAGTACTTC. It yields the protein CSVERTGQGYEQYF.

J is TRBJ2-1 and V is TRBV7-2, with 11 bases lining up with TRBD2. Trimming at V came to 5 bases and at J to 1 base, leaving 7 bases not matched to a gene. Germline values: CDR1 SGHTA, CDR2 FQGNSA. There are 17 residues in the CDR3. The CDR3 sequence is CASSKLRTSGSYNEQFF. For the CDR3, the DNA is TGTGCCAGCAGCAAACTAAGGACTAGCGGGTCCTACAATGAGCAGTTCTTC.

The rearrangement links TRBV15 to TRBJ1-1; the D is unclear. This CDR3 spans 13 amino acids. Per germline, CDR1 LNHNV and CDR2 YYDKDF (reference sequence). The V gene lost 3 bases and the J gene lost 9 bases, with 14 bases spanning the gap. The CDR3 reads CATSSQTVQQAFF. CDR3 nucleotide sequence: TGTGCCACCAGCAGTCAAACAGTTCAGCAAGCTTTCTTT.

J is TRBJ2-7 and V is TRBV7-2, with 9 bases aligning to TRBD2. V lost 6 bases and J lost 2; bases outside the gene matches: 5. The CDR3 consists of 14 residues. Germline lookup yields CDR1 SGHTA and CDR2 FQGNSA. The CDR3 loop reads CASRIAGAPYEQYF. In nucleotides, the CDR3 is TGTGCCAGCAGAATAGCGGGAGCTCCCTACGAGCAGTACTTC. Full variable domain (rest looked up from reference TRBV7-2 and TRBJ2-7): GAGVSQSPSNKVTEKGKDVELRCDPISGHTALYWYRQSLGQGLEFLIYFQGNSAPDKSGLPSDRFSAERTGGSVSTLTIQRTQQEDSAVYLCASRIAGAPYEQYFGPGTRLTVT.